The 32 T cell receptor beta chains given below trace back to one sample, sequenced in a study of CD4 T cells in relation to SARS-CoV-2 and coronaviruses. Which antigens these TCRs recognize remains unknown. Unexposed donor CD4+ T cells date from about 2011-2018, before the COVID-19 pandemic. CD4+ T cells were isolated from the cells after 10 days of culture. Measured with immunoSEQ multiplex PCR; TCRdb has only the in-frame clones, and not every one. Here the sample spans over 20,000 clones, roughly 71% being singletons. The sequenced sample consisted of CD4+ T cells from PBMCs, cultured in vitro. The receptors originated from a human donor in good health.

The V gene is TRBV6-2 or TRBV6-3, the J gene TRBJ2-2, with D perhaps matching TRBD1 or TRBD2 (5 bases each). The V and J ends lost 0 bases and 7 bases respectively, with 18 bases between them. This CDR3 contains 17 residues. Germline CDR1 MNHEY, CDR2 SVGEGT. The CDR3 reads CASSYSGRGPKGGELFF. The CDR3 coding sequence is TGTGCCAGCAGTTACTCGGGTCGGGGCCCTAAGGGCGGGGAGCTGTTTTTT.

This chain uses TRBV23-1 with TRBJ2-3, with 7 bases matching TRBD2. TRBV23-1 is reported as an ORF; its role is uncertain. Trimming took 0 bases from V and 8 from J; bases not matched to a gene: 11. This CDR3 spans 16 amino acids. The CDR3 reads CASSQSRLADGGTQYF. CDR3 nucleotides: TGCGCCAGCAGTCAATCGAGGCTAGCGGACGGAGGTACGCAGTATTTT.

This chain uses TRBV5-4 with TRBJ2-1, with D uncertain. Trimming pared 0 bases from V and 11 bases from J, leaving 6 bases between. The CDR3 sequence is 11 residues long. Germline V CDR1 and CDR2: SGHNT, YYREEE (reference sequence). The CDR3 coding sequence is TGTGCCAGCAGCTTGGATTTTCAGCAGTTCTTC. Translation: CASSLDFQQFF.

This clone was counted a few times. V is TRBV19 and J is TRBJ2-1; the D is unclear. Germline loops: CDR1 LNHDA, CDR2 SQIVND (reference sequence). The CDR3 extends over 15 amino acids. Trimming cost V 0 bases and J 2 bases, with 8 bases left between them. CDR3 in DNA: TGTGCCAGTAGTATAGACTACCAAACCTACAATGAGCAGTTCTTC. Its translation: CASSIDYQTYNEQFF. The full variable domain, with the rest looked up from reference TRBV19 and TRBJ2-1, is DGGITQSPKYLFRKEGQNVTLSCEQNLNHDAMYWYRQDPGQGLRLIYYSQIVNDFQKGDIAEGYSVSREKKESFPLTVTSAQKNPTAFYLCASSIDYQTYNEQFFGPGTRLTVL.

The rearrangement joins TRBV9 to TRBJ2-1, with TRBD1 matching over 7 bases. The length of the CDR3 is 16 residues. Per the germline V gene, CDR1 is SGDLS and CDR2 is YYNGEE. The ends lost 0 bases at V and 4 bases at J; junction bases unmatched: 7. The CDR3 protein is CASSVAIGTEYNEQFF. As DNA, the CDR3 is TGTGCCAGCAGCGTAGCTATCGGGACAGAATACAATGAGCAGTTCTTC. The full variable domain, in which reference TRBV9 and TRBJ2-1 provide the parts outside the CDR3, is DSGVTQTPKHLITATGQRVTLRCSPRSGDLSVYWYQQSLDQGLQFLIQYYNGEERAKGNILERFSAQQFPDLHSELNLSSLELGDSALYFCASSVAIGTEYNEQFFGPGTRLTVL.

The CDR3 bases are TGTGCCAGTAGTCCCTGGGGGACTGTCTCTGGACAAGAGACCCAGTACTTC. As protein: CASSPWGTVSGQETQYF. V is TRBV19 and J is TRBJ2-5; a weak D match, TRBD2 (6 bases). The CDR3 runs to 17 residues. Trimming cost V 5 bases and J 2 bases, with 21 bases left between them. Germline assignment: CDR1 LNHDA and CDR2 SQIVND (reference sequence).

The J gene is TRBJ1-1, the V gene TRBV4-1; 10 nucleotides align to TRBD1. The CDR3 is 17 amino acids. V lost 4 bases and J lost 1; bases outside the gene matches: 9. Germline CDR1 MGHRA, CDR2 YSYEKL. The CDR3 region is CASSPPGQGQSNTEAFF. The CDR3 bases are TGCGCCAGCAGCCCACCGGGACAGGGGCAATCGAACACTGAAGCTTTCTTT.

This chain uses TRBV7-2 with TRBJ2-3; no clear D gene. This CDR3 contains 15 residues. Germline V gene data show CDR1 as SGHTA and CDR2 as FQGNSA. The V end lost 5 bases, the J end lost 0 bases, and 12 bases lay between the germline ends. The chain's CDR3 is CASSGMGSSTDTQYF. CDR3 in DNA: TGTGCCAGCAGCGGCATGGGGTCTAGCACAGATACGCAGTATTTT.

This chain uses TRBV4-2 with TRBJ2-7, with D maybe TRBD1 (5 bases). V dropped 0 bases and J dropped 3 bases, with 9 bases sitting between them. The CDR3 is made up of 14 amino acids. Germline CDR1 reads LGHNA; CDR2 reads YNFKEQ. The CDR3 sequence: CASSQDSRDYEQYF. The CDR3 nucleotides read TGTGCCAGCAGCCAAGATTCCAGGGACTACGAGCAGTACTTC.

Only one count was recorded for this clone. The V call is TRBV7-9, the J call TRBJ2-1, with 9 positions matching TRBD2. The CDR3 totals 15 residues. Germline V lookup: CDR1 SEHNR, CDR2 FQNEAQ (reference sequence). After removal of 3 bases from V and 10 bases from J, the junction contained 10 bases not matched to a gene. CDR3 in amino acids: CASSFAGGVPREQFF. The CDR3 nucleotides are TGTGCCAGCAGCTTTGCGGGAGGGGTCCCACGGGAGCAGTTCTTC. The full variable domain, completed using reference TRBV7-9 and TRBJ2-1, is DTGVSQNPRHKITKRGQNVTFRCDPISEHNRLYWYRQTLGQGPEFLTYFQNEAQLEKSRLLSDRFSAERPKGSFSTLEIQRTEQGDSAMYLCASSFAGGVPREQFFGPGTRLTVL.

The genes are TRBV7-2 and TRBJ2-1; TRBD2 aligns across 11 bases. Looked up from germline, CDR1 is SGHTA and CDR2 is FQGNSA. This CDR3 has 15 amino acids. V lost 5 bases and J lost 6; bases outside the gene matches: 6. In nucleotides, the CDR3 is TGTGCCAGCAGCCTGGGACTAGCGGTCGGCAATGAGCAGTTCTTC. Amino acids: CASSLGLAVGNEQFF.

The V gene is TRBV12-3 or TRBV12-4, the J gene TRBJ2-3; 7 bases are a match to TRBD1. V was pared by 2 bases and J by 6 bases, with 2 bases of the junction left unmatched. The CDR3 totals 13 residues. CDR3 DNA: TGTGCCAGCAGTTTATTGGACAGGGATACGCAGTATTTT. Protein product: CASSLLDRDTQYF.

The chain uses TRBV11-2 and TRBJ1-1; D might be TRBD1 (5 bases). Trimming shortened V by 10 bases and J by 6 bases, and 24 bases separated the two germline ends. Germline V gives CDR1 SGHAT, CDR2 FQNNGV. This CDR3 is built from 15 residues. As DNA, the CDR3 is TGTGCCACCGGGGGTTTTAAAGGGAGAGGCGCTGAAGCTTTCTTT. Residues: CATGGFKGRGAEAFF.

The chain couples TRBV10-3 to TRBJ1-1; D is unresolved. Per germline, CDR1 ENHRY and CDR2 SYGVKD. Trimming pared 6 bases from V and 2 bases from J, leaving 4 bases between. The CDR3 contains 11 residues. CDR3 DNA: TGTGCCATCAGAGACAACACTGAAGCTTTCTTT. This codes for CAIRDNTEAFF.

This clone was found once. The genes are TRBV11-2 and TRBJ1-2; TRBD1 matches at 7 bases. The CDR3 is 13 amino acids. With V trimmed by 5 bases and J by 4 bases, 4 bases remained unmatched. Germline CDR1 is SGHAT and CDR2 is FQNNGV. The CDR3 region has the DNA TGTGCCAGCAGCGTAGGGGGCAGCTATGGCTACACCTTC. This sequence encodes CASSVGGSYGYTF.

V gene TRBV5-1 combines with J gene TRBJ1-6, with no clear D. There are 14 residues in the CDR3. V was pared by 0 bases and J by 6 bases, with 7 bases between. Germline CDR1 and CDR2: SGHRS and YFSETQ. The CDR3 region is CASSLEGSNSPLHF. CDR3 sequence (DNA): TGCGCCAGCAGCTTGGAAGGGAGTAATTCACCCCTCCACTTT.

The V gene is TRBV7-9, the J gene TRBJ2-7; D tentatively reads TRBD1 or TRBD2 (6 bases each). The CDR3 covers 13 residues. V was clipped by 0 bases and J by 6 bases, with 9 bases between them. CDR1 and CDR2 (germline): SEHNR, FQNEAQ (reference sequence). In DNA, the CDR3 is TGTGCCAGCAGCTTAGCGGGGGGCATCGAGCAGTACTTC. Amino acid sequence: CASSLAGGIEQYF.

The V and J genes are TRBV9 and TRBJ1-5; D ambiguous. Germline CDR1 and CDR2: SGDLS and YYNGEE. The CDR3 sequence is 15 residues long. V lost 0 bases and J 0 bases, leaving 7 bases between the germline ends. The CDR3, as DNA: TGTGCCAGCAGCGTAGGTGAGGGTAGCAATCAGCCCCAGCATTTT. It specifies CASSVGEGSNQPQHF.

The rearrangement links TRBV9 to TRBJ2-1; D is ambiguous. Germline CDR1 SGDLS, CDR2 YYNGEE. Trimming shortened V by 0 bases and J by 5 bases, and 0 bases separated the two germline ends. The CDR3 loop spans 11 amino acids. The CDR3 DNA is TGTGCCAGCAGCGTAGACAATGAGCAGTTCTTC. Amino acid sequence: CASSVDNEQFF. The full variable domain, rest sourced from reference TRBV9 and TRBJ2-1, is DSGVTQTPKHLITATGQRVTLRCSPRSGDLSVYWYQQSLDQGLQFLIQYYNGEERAKGNILERFSAQQFPDLHSELNLSSLELGDSALYFCASSVDNEQFFGPGTRLTVL.

The chain links TRBV4-2 to TRBJ2-2, with a tentative D call TRBD2 (6 bases). Trimming cost V 0 bases and J 3 bases, with 11 bases left between them. Germline V gives CDR1 LGHNA, CDR2 YNFKEQ. The length of the CDR3 is 16 residues. The CDR3 protein is CASSQDGRRDTGELFF. CDR3 bases: TGTGCCAGCAGCCAAGACGGTCGGAGGGACACCGGGGAGCTGTTTTTT.

The V and J genes are TRBV10-1 and TRBJ2-7; 9 bases are a match to TRBD2. Looked up from germline, CDR1 is WNHNN and CDR2 is SYGVQD (reference sequence). This CDR3 is built from 15 residues. The ends lost 6 bases at V and 5 bases at J; junction bases unmatched: 11. Here the CDR3 DNA reads TGCGCCAGCAGCCAAGCCGGGACTAGCATCCACGAGCAGTACTTC. Protein: CASSQAGTSIHEQYF.

This clone was observed once. V is TRBV5-1 and J is TRBJ2-2, with D perhaps given as TRBD1 or TRBD2 (6 bases each). The germline V gene has CDR1 SGHRS and CDR2 YFSETQ. Trimming left V 8 bases short and J 5 bases short, with 19 bases between. The CDR3 is 15 amino acids. The CDR3 DNA reads TGCGCCAGTCGGGGGCAGGATCTGACAACCGGGGAGCTGTTTTTT. The encoded protein is CASRGQDLTTGELFF. The full variable domain, rest sourced from reference TRBV5-1 and TRBJ2-2, is KAGVTQTPRYLIKTRGQQVTLSCSPISGHRSVSWYQQTPGQGLQFLFEYFSETQRNKGNFPGRFSGRQFSNSRSEMNVSTLELGDSALYLCASRGQDLTTGELFFGEGSRLTVL.

The V call is TRBV5-1, the J call TRBJ2-7; D could derive from TRBD1 or TRBD2 (5 bases each). Trimming shortened V by 2 bases and J by 5 bases, and 14 bases separated the two germline ends. Germline loops: CDR1 SGHRS, CDR2 YFSETQ. The CDR3 contains 14 residues. The CDR3 region is CASSFSGTRDEQYF. The CDR3 DNA reads TGCGCCAGCAGCTTTTCTGGGACCAGGGACGAGCAGTACTTC.

Details on this clone: The junction and the germline gene differ at one end; a read error may be behind it. The genes are TRBV7-2 and TRBJ2-7, with 11 positions matching TRBD2. This CDR3 spans 14 amino acids. Germline CDR1 reads SGHTA; CDR2 reads FQGNSA. The CDR3 here is CASSLSPSGRPADF. In DNA, the CDR3 is TGTGCCAGCAGCTTATCGCCTAGCGGGAGGCCAGCGGACTTC.

This clone has just one count. V and J are TRBV4-3 and TRBJ2-5; 7 nucleotides align to TRBD2. CDR3 size: 16 residues. Germline CDR1 LGHNA, CDR2 YSLEER. V lost 5 bases and J lost 4; bases outside the gene matches: 13. The chain's CDR3 is CASSSQARVAGETQYF. The CDR3 DNA reads as TGCGCCAGCAGCTCGCAGGCGCGCGTAGCGGGAGAGACCCAGTACTTC.

The chain joins TRBV5-4 to TRBJ1-2; D is perhaps TRBD1 (5 bases). Germline V gene lookup returns CDR1 SGHNT and CDR2 YYREEE (reference sequence). V lost 3 bases to trimming and J lost 0 bases, with 15 bases between them. The CDR3 length is 16 residues. The CDR3 DNA is TGTGCCAGCAGCTCGTCCCGGGGCCCAGCTAACTATGGCTACACCTTC. Amino acid sequence: CASSSSRGPANYGYTF.

The V gene is TRBV11-2, the J gene TRBJ2-7, with 10 bases fitting TRBD1. Germline V gene lookup returns CDR1 SGHAT and CDR2 FQNNGV. The CDR3 covers 16 residues. J was trimmed by 2 bases and V by 5 bases; bases with no gene match: 9. Here the CDR3 DNA reads TGTGCCAGCAGCCATCGACAGGGGGCCCCGGCCTACGAGCAGTACTTC. Amino acids: CASSHRQGAPAYEQYF.

The V gene is TRBV19, the J gene TRBJ1-6; D possibly corresponds to TRBD1 (5 bases). Germline-derived CDR1 and CDR2 are LNHDA and SQIVND (reference sequence). This CDR3 region has 17 residues. Trimming removed 4 bases at V and 6 bases at J, with 19 bases between. CDR3 DNA sequence: TGTGCCAGTAGTACAAACGCCGGGACCGCGAGTAATTCACCCCTCCACTTT. Its translation is CASSTNAGTASNSPLHF.

The sample holds a few counts of this clone. V and J are TRBV6-1 and TRBJ2-7, with D possibly being TRBD1 (6 bases). The CDR3 totals 15 residues. The germline V gene encodes CDR1 MNHNS and CDR2 SASEGT. Deletions cut 1 base from V and 3 bases from J, with 13 bases between. CDR3: CASSEGPGTNYEQYF. CDR3 DNA sequence: TGTGCCAGCAGTGAAGGTCCCGGGACAAACTACGAGCAGTACTTC.

This rearrangement joins TRBV3-1 (or the pseudogene TRBV3-2) to TRBJ2-5; D is ambiguous. V was cut by 4 bases and J by 3 bases, with 9 bases left in between. Germline CDR1 LGHDT, CDR2 YNNKEL (reference sequence). The CDR3 is 13 amino acids. The CDR3 bases are TGTGCCAGCAGCCCACAGTTTGAAGAGACCCAGTACTTC. Protein sequence: CASSPQFEETQYF.

The CDR3 region is CATSAPAGAGGPGGELFF. The CDR3 DNA reads TGTGCCACCAGTGCCCCCGCGGGAGCGGGAGGGCCCGGCGGGGAGCTGTTTTTT. The chain is built from TRBV24-1 and TRBJ2-2; 10 bases align to TRBD2. With 5 bases clipped from V and 7 bases from J, the junction kept 15 bases outside the gene matches. The length of the CDR3 is 18 residues. From germline, CDR1 is KGHDR and CDR2 SFDVKD.

The chain carries TRBV6-5 and TRBJ1-6; no firm D call. The CDR3 has 13 amino acids. From germline, CDR1 is MNHEY and CDR2 SVGAGI. V was cut by 6 bases and J by 4 bases, with 7 bases left in between. In DNA form, the CDR3 reads TGTGCCAGCAGACAGACTTATAATTCACCCCTCCACTTT. Its translation: CASRQTYNSPLHF.